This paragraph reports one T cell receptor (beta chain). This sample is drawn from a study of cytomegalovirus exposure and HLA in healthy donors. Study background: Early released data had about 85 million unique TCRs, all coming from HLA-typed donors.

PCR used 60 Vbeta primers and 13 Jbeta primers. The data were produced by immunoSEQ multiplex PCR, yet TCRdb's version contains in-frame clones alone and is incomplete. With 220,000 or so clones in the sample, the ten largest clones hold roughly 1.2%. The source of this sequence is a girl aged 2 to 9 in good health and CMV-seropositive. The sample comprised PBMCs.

CDR3 in DNA: TGTGCCAGCAGCGGACAGGGCGCGGACTATGGCTACACCTTC. This gives the protein CASSGQGADYGYTF. This chain joins TRBV2 and TRBJ1-2, with 8 bases matching TRBD1. The CDR3 extends over 14 amino acids. Trimming cost V 6 bases and J 3 bases; bases outside gene matches: 6. The germline CDR1 and CDR2 sequences are SNHLY and FYNNEI.